This TCR beta chain originates from a study of CD8 T cells in Susac syndrome. Overall study: Among the Susac syndrome patients who underwent sequencing, more than 5 had clinically active disease, while eight of them were in remission.

In germline, CDR1 is SGHRS, CDR2 YFSETQ. Trimming stripped 5 bases from V and 8 bases from J, with 8 bases between. This CDR3 contains 11 residues. Points on this clonotype: What it recognizes is unknown.

The study's findings and limits: Clonal expansion of Susac CD8+ cells peaked in TEMRA cells, and it also peaked in active patients.

TCR beta sequencing covered blood CD8+ and CD4+ T cells. TEMRA cells underwent FACS enrichment and CD8+ and CD4+ T cells underwent negative isolation. With random hexamers, reverse transcription was performed on about 0.5 to 1 ug of RNA. TCRdb processed the immunoSEQ multiplex PCR reads anew with MiXCR; each CDR3 protein has one entry. The repertoire holds roughly 100,000 distinct CDR3 sequences, with roughly 95% as singletons. The receptor's source is a human donor with Susac syndrome. This rearrangement joins TRBV5-1 to TRBJ2-1, with D perhaps given as TRBD1 or TRBD2 (5 bases each). Sequenced sample: CD8+ T cells from PBMCs. The chain's CDR3 is CASRRGDEQFF. The CDR3 DNA is TGCGCCAGCAGACGAGGGGATGAGCAGTTCTTC.